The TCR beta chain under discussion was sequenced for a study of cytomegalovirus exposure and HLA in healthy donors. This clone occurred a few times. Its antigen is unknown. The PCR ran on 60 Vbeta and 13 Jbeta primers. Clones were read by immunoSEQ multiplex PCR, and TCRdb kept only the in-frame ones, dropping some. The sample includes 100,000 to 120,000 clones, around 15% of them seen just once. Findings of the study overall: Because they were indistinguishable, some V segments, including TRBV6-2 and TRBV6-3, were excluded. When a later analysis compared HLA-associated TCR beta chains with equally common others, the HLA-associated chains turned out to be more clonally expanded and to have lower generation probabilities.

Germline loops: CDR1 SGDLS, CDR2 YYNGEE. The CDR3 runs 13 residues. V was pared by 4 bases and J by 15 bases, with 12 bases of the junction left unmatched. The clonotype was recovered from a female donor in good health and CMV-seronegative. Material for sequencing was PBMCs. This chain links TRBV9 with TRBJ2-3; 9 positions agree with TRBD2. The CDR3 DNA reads TGTGCCAGCAGCTCTAGCGGGGCGGGTTCGGTCTATTTT. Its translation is CASSSSGAGSVYF.